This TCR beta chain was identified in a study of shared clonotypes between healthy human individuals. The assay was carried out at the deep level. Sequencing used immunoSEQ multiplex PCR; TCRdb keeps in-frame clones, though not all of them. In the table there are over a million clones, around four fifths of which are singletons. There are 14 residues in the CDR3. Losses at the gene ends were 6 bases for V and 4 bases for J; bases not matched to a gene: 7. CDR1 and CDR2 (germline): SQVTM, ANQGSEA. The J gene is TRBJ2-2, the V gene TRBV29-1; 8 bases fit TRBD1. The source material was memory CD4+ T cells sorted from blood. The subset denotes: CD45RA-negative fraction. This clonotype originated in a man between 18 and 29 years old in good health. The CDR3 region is CSVHPTGVTGELFF. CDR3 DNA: TGCAGCGTACACCCGACAGGGGTCACCGGGGAGCTGTTTTTT.